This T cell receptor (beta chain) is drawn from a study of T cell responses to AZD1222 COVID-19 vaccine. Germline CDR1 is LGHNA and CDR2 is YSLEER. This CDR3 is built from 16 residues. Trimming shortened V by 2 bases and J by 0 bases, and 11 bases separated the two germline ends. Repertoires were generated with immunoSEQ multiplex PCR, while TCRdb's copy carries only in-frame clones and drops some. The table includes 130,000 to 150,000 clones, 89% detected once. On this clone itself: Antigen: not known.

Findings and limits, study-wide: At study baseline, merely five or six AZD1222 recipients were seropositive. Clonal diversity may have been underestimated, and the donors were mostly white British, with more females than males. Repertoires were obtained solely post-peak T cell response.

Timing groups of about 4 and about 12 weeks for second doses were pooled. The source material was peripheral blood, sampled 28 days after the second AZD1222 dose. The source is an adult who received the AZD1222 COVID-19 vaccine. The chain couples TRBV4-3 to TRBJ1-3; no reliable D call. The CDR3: CASSQIIGSSGNTIYF. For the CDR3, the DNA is TGCGCCAGCAGCCAAATTATCGGGAGCTCTGGAAACACCATATATTTT.